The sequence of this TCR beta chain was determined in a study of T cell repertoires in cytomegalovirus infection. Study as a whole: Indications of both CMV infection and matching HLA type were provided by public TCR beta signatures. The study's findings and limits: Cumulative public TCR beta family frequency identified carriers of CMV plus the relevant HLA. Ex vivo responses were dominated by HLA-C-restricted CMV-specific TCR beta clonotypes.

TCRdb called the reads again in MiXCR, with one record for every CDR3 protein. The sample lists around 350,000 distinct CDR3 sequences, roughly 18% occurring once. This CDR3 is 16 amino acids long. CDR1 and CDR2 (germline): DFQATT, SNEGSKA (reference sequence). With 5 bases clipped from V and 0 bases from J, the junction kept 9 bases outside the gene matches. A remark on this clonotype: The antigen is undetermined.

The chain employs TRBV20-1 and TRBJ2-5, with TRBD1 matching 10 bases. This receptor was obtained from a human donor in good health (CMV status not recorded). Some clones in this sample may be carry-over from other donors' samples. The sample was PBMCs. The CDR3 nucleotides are TGCAGTGCTGGGAAGTTGGACAGGGGGTACCAAGAGACCCAGTACTTC. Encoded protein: CSAGKLDRGYQETQYF.